This T cell receptor (beta chain) was retrieved from a study of OX40 agonist ivuxolimab in advanced cancers. About the investigation overall: Ivuxolimab was a fully human IgG2 agonistic monoclonal antibody targeting the costimulatory receptor OX40 (CD134). In the dose-escalation cohort, roughly four fifths of patients were male, and the mean age was around 60 years, with a range of roughly 20 to 79. Peripheral TCRbeta sequencing was intended to test whether TCR sequence diversity was altered and clonal T-cell expansion was caused by ivuxolimab. Patients were allowed to have had prior anti-PD-1, anti-PD-L1 or anti-CTLA-4 therapy, and approximately 39% of the dose-escalation patients had been treated with checkpoint inhibitors. Intravenous ivuxolimab was administered to patients every 2 weeks at six dose levels: 0.01, 0.1, 0.3, 1.5, 3 and 10 mg/kg. Among the approximately 50 dose-escalation patients, some 20 had hepatocellular carcinoma, some 15 melanoma, 9 renal cell carcinoma and 9 head and neck cancer. The paper reports the monotherapy dose-escalation portion (N of about 47 patients) of the phase I ivuxolimab trial. Partial responses occurred in three dose-escalation patients, of whom one had hepatocellular carcinoma and two had cutaneous melanoma.

In regard to this clone: Its antigen specificity is not known. Qualities for individual bases were not recorded, and no much larger clone is one base off.

For sequencing of the TCRbeta CDR3 region, genomic DNA was extracted from the sorted cells. TCRbeta CDR3 regions were sequenced using the immunoSEQ Assay. The source is immuneACCESS, and TCRdb retained only in-frame sequences with V and J called. Part of the clones is not carried over; for the studies checked, unresolved V genes explain less than half of this, and the remainder is unexplained. The sample yields around 88,000 clones; about 90% were counted once. 0.5% to 0.65% of the sample is taken by the ten largest. The trial excluded patients who had a history of autoimmune disease or were on systemic immunosuppression. In every dose cohort, peripheral blood was drawn for TCR sequencing at baseline, cycle 4 day 1, and cycle 7 day 1. The samples were taken from a phase I, first-in-human, multicenter, open-label dose-escalation trial of ivuxolimab. The trial enrolled adults with locally advanced or metastatic head and neck squamous cell, hepatocellular, melanoma or renal cell carcinoma. CD4+ and CD8+ T cells were sorted separately from peripheral blood before TCR sequencing.

The paper's findings and limits, for the study overall: On average, CD8+ T cells showed more expanded clones than CD4+ T cells after ivuxolimab. Antigen specificity was not determined for the clonally expanded peripheral T cells. In partial responders in the 0.1-3.0 mg/kg groups, normalized peripheral clonal expansion was found to be among the lowest, especially among CD8+ T cells. At doses of 0.1 to 3.0 mg/kg, clonal expansion of both CD4+ and CD8+ T cells in blood was seen between baseline and week 6. Low levels of normalized T-cell clonal expansion were also shown by some nonresponding patients.

The V end gives up 4 bases and the J end 5 bases, leaving 15 bases in the junction not matched to a gene. Via the germline V gene (reference sequence), CDR1 is SGHNT and CDR2 YYREEE. The CDR3 sequence holds 17 residues, the cysteine and phenylalanine included. The kept DNA is CDR3 alone, 51 bases in frame from the first base. The rearranged segments are TRBV5-4 and TRBJ2-5; TRBD2 aligns with 9 central bases. The source was CD4+ or CD8+ T cells sorted from blood, collected in a trial of the OX40 agonist ivuxolimab. The sequence was collected from an adult with an advanced solid tumor such as melanoma, head and neck, liver or kidney cancer. This receptor has the CDR3 CASSPLAGSPGGETQYF. The DNA sequence is given as TGTGCCAGCAGCCCCCTAGCGGGGAGTCCCGGGGGGGAGACCCAGTACTTC.